The next 13 T cell receptor beta chains were all read from a single sample in a study of T cells after yellow fever vaccination. TCRdb re-called the 5' RACE reads with MiXCR, one entry per CDR3 protein. The sample has about 220,000 distinct CDR3 sequences, 3% to 4% seen once; the top ten hold around 3%. The specimen comprised CD4+ T cells sorted from PBMCs, sampled 10 days after the yellow fever booster vaccination. Receptors were obtained from a man in his late teens or twenties who received the YFV17D yellow fever vaccine.

This clonotype was counted between two and nine times. The V gene is TRBV5-1, the J gene TRBJ2-3, with a tentative D call TRBD1 (6 bases). Germline CDR1 and CDR2: SGHRS and YFSETQ. The CDR3 is 14 amino acids. The V end lost 6 bases, the J end lost 1 base, and 12 bases lay between the germline ends. CDR3 coding DNA: TGCGCCAGCACTGGGGCAGGGGGCACAGATACGCAGTATTTT. This translates into CASTGAGGTDTQYF.

This clonotype has only a few counts. The chain combines TRBV5-4 with TRBJ1-2; tentatively, D is TRBD1 (6 bases). Looked up from germline, CDR1 is SGHNT and CDR2 is YYREEE (reference sequence). The V end was cut by 0 bases, the J end by 8 bases, with 14 bases between. The CDR3 consists of 14 residues. The CDR3 region is CASSLDPGAKGYTF. In DNA, the CDR3 is TGTGCCAGCAGCTTGGATCCAGGGGCAAAGGGCTACACCTTC.

The chain is built from TRBV11-2 and TRBJ2-6; tentatively, D is TRBD1 (5 bases). Germline assignment: CDR1 SGHAT and CDR2 FQNNGV. The ends were cut back, 6 bases at V and 2 bases at J, with 23 bases in the middle. The CDR3 totals 19 residues. The DNA for the CDR3 is TGTGCCAGCAGTACAAACCGCAGGGTGGGTGCTGCTGGGGCCAACGTCCTGACTTTC. Translation: CASSTNRRVGAAGANVLTF.

This clonotype has a count of ten or more. The chain has TRBV6-5 and TRBJ1-4, with 9 bases identical to TRBD1. Germline V gives CDR1 MNHEY, CDR2 SVGAGI. This CDR3 has 14 residues. The trim removed 6 bases at V and 8 bases at J, leaving 7 bases unmatched. CDR3 loop: CASSYRGLREKLFF. In DNA, the CDR3 is TGTGCCAGCAGCTACAGGGGGCTCAGAGAAAAACTGTTTTTT.

This clonotype was found many times. V and J are TRBV20-1 and TRBJ2-7, with 7 bases matching TRBD1. Germline V gene sequence: CDR1 DFQATT, CDR2 SNEGSKA (reference sequence). The CDR3 totals 15 residues. The CDR3: CSARGPRGMGYEQYV. The CDR3 nucleotides read TGCAGCGCAAGGGGGCCCAGGGGGATGGGGTACGAGCAGTACGTC.

This clonotype was seen ten or more times. The chain recombines TRBV14 with TRBJ2-5; the match to TRBD2 covers 7 bases. The length of the CDR3 is 13 residues. V shed 11 bases, J shed 2 bases, and the junction held 8 bases outside the gene matches. Germline lookup yields CDR1 SGHDN and CDR2 FVKESK. CDR3 sequence (DNA): TGTGCCGGACGGGGGGATGTTCAAGAGACCCAGTACTTC. Amino acid sequence: CAGRGDVQETQYF.

This clonotype was picked up many times. V gene TRBV19 combines with J gene TRBJ1-5; D remains ambiguous. CDR3 size: 12 residues. Deletions cut 6 bases from V and 4 bases from J, with 7 bases between. CDR1 is LNHDA, CDR2 SQIVND, per germline (reference sequence). The CDR3 DNA follows: TGTGCCAGTAGCCTAAATAATCAGCCCCAGCATTTT. As protein: CASSLNNQPQHF.

The V gene is TRBV20-1, the J gene TRBJ2-3; either TRBD1 or TRBD2 may fit D (6 bases each). Germline V CDR1 and CDR2: DFQATT, SNEGSKA (reference sequence). Trimming left V 4 bases short and J 3 bases short, with 17 bases between. This CDR3 has 15 amino acids. CDR3 DNA sequence: TGCAGTGCTACGAAGGGGGTCGGGACTACAGATACGCAGTATTTT. It translates to CSATKGVGTTDTQYF.

The sample holds many counts of this clonotype. This sequence joins TRBV5-1 and TRBJ1-5, with no clear D. This CDR3 has 13 amino acids. CDR1 and CDR2 (germline): SGHRS, YFSETQ. The ends were cut back, 4 bases at V and 5 bases at J, with 10 bases in the middle. CDR3 nucleotides: TGCGCCAGCAGCAGGGATCCGGATCAGCCCCAGCATTTT. This encodes CASSRDPDQPQHF.

This clonotype was counted a few times. J is TRBJ2-3 and V is TRBV7-3; D unclear. Per germline, CDR1 SGHTA and CDR2 FQGTGA. V was pared by 5 bases and J by 3 bases, with 12 bases between. This CDR3 has 14 residues. CDR3 sequence: CASSLGPETDTQYF. The CDR3, as DNA: TGTGCCAGCAGCCTTGGACCCGAGACAGATACGCAGTATTTT.

The CDR3 here is CASSQLGRHPSSGNTIYF. CDR3 DNA: TGTGCCAGCAGCCAACTGGGTAGGCACCCCAGCTCTGGAAACACCATATATTTT. The rearrangement joins TRBV4-2 to TRBJ1-3; D is unclear. V lost 2 bases, J lost 0 bases, and 17 bases lay in between. From germline, CDR1 is LGHNA and CDR2 YNFKEQ. CDR3 length: 18 residues.

The table lists this clonotype with a few counts. The chain uses TRBV5-6 and TRBJ2-5, with 7 bases that match TRBD1. Germline V gene data show CDR1 as SGHDT and CDR2 as YYEEEE. V gave up 3 bases and J gave up 7 bases; unmatched junction bases: 15. The CDR3 spans 16 residues. CDR3 nucleotides: TGTGCCAGCAGCTGGTGGGACAGCCGTGGAGGAGGGACCCAGTACTTC. Translating it yields CASSWWDSRGGGTQYF.

There are a few counts of this clonotype. This chain joins TRBV5-1 and TRBJ1-4, with D tentatively TRBD1 (6 bases). The CDR3 totals 13 residues. Trimming took 0 bases from V and 12 from J, leaving 12 bases between them. The germline CDR1 and CDR2 sequences are SGHRS and YFSETQ. The CDR3 protein is CASSLDGGAELFF. The CDR3 DNA sequence: TGCGCCAGCAGCTTGGATGGGGGCGCGGAACTGTTTTTT.